This T cell receptor beta chain was obtained from a study of blood T cell repertoires in COVID-19 (dated by TCRdb to 2020 to 2022). Context from the whole study: The collaborator samples originated in the United States, Italy and Spain and spanned the acute and convalescent phases of COVID-19. The material from the prospective study consisted of cDNA or gDNA derived from T cells, B-cell-depleted T cells, or PBMCs. The dataset comprised deeply sampled blood TCRbeta repertoires from subjects exposed to, actively infected with, or recovered from COVID-19. A freely available public database, intended as a resource for researchers studying the immune response to SARS-CoV-2, is where the repertoires were released. Samples came from the ongoing ImmuneRACE study (first 160 participants) plus 1,254 subjects from 6 global collaborators. A de-identified subject ID, COVID-19 status, age in years and sex were almost always included in the sample metadata. Where available, HLA class I and class II types were obtained from metadata supplied by the sample provider rather than from assay-based typing.

Whole blood was collected in K2EDTA tubes by collaborating institutions according to the institutions' own protocols. For TCRbeta analysis, collaborators shipped samples in one of three forms: frozen whole blood, isolated PBMCs, or DNA extracted from either of those sample types. TCRbeta CDR3 regions were amplified from genomic DNA by means of the immunoSEQ Assay, a bias-controlled multiplex PCR. The authors' analysis ran thus. The number of nucleated cells in each sample was estimated from the amplification of reference gene primers within the assay. To quantify the absolute abundance of each unique TCRbeta CDR3 rearrangement, sequence reads were collapsed and filtered. For each sample, productive Simpson clonality was calculated as the square root of Simpson's diversity index across productive rearrangements. TCRdb retrieved this table from immuneACCESS and kept in-frame rearrangements only. Not all clones are present; in checked studies, unresolved V genes account for under half, and no reason is known for the remainder. For V, J and clone size, that table is used; D and trimming come from the DNA. This sample holds more than 250,000 clones; roughly 87% were observed only once. Clones ranked in the top ten supply 1% of the sample.

To note about this clone: Which antigen it targets is not known. Base qualities are not recorded, but no much larger clone differs from it by a single base.

Broad study findings and their caveats: The amount of clinical and demographic metadata varied by source and participant and was provided uncurated.

V loses 1 base, J loses 3 bases, and the germline ends lie 14 bases apart. For CDR1 and CDR2, the germline V gene lists SGHDT and YYEEEE. The CDR3 measures 16 amino acids from cysteine to phenylalanine. The sequence is cut down to CDR3 DNA, 48 bases in frame from base 1. In this chain, TRBV5-6 is recombined with TRBJ2-4, with TRBD2 perhaps the D gene, on 7 matching bases. This TCR was recovered from a man between 50 and 59 years old with active or convalescent COVID-19. Sequenced sample: peripheral blood. CDR3 reads: CASSLTGREGKNIQYF. In nucleotide form, the sequence is TGTGCCAGCAGCTTGACAGGGAGGGAGGGCAAAAACATTCAGTACTTC.